This is a list of T cell receptor beta chains from one sample in a study of blood T cell repertoires in COVID-19. Sequenced by immunoSEQ multiplex PCR; TCRdb stores in-frame clones only, minus some. The repertoire holds 100,000 to 150,000 clones, with approximately 88% as singletons. Sequenced input: peripheral blood. These receptors came from a woman over 75 with acute or convalescent COVID-19. CDR3s leave out the opening cysteine and the closing phenylalanine or tryptophan. For some rows the clone size is stated as once, few or many, or as a class when expanded; others skip it.

clone_size	v_call	cdr3_length	j_call	cdr3_aa
.	TRBV6-5	12	TRBJ2-7	ASSLDRGIHEQY
.	TRBV11-2	11	TRBJ2-5	ASSRYYQETQY
.	TRBV3-1/TRBV3-2	10	TRBJ1-1	ASRPTGGSAF
many	TRBV7-9	13	TRBJ2-1	ASSFVRGGPNEQF
.	TRBV6-2/TRBV6-3	10	TRBJ2-1	ASSSLRDEQF
.	TRBV6-5	12	TRBJ2-3	ASTTGQSTDTQY
once	TRBV12-3/TRBV12-4	11	TRBJ1-2	ASTTGLDYGYT
.	TRBV20-1	12	TRBJ2-1	SASSPISFNEQF
.	TRBV28	15	TRBJ1-3	ASSLIGGPISGNTIY
.	TRBV7-6	14	TRBJ1-2	ASSLAQTGENYGYT
.	TRBV27	13	TRBJ2-7	ASSLSLGRTYEQY